This T cell receptor (beta chain) stems from a study of cytomegalovirus exposure and HLA in healthy donors. As regards this clone: Its antigen is as yet unknown. Other nucleotide sequences from this sample produce the same CDR3.

Germline V CDR1 and CDR2: LNHDA, SQIVND (reference sequence). The length of the CDR3 is 16 residues. Trimming took 2 bases from V and 2 from J; bases not matched to a gene: 6. The PCR was carried out with 60 Vbeta primers and 13 Jbeta primers. The table came from immunoSEQ multiplex PCR; TCRdb's copy has only in-frame clones and leaves some out. The data show some 150,000 clones, with approximately 84% seen just once and approximately 1.9% held by the top ten. Overall study findings and caveats: In a later analysis, TCR beta V- and J-gene trimming showed a link to a missense DCLRE1C variant.

The sequencing sample was made of PBMCs. The clonotype comes from a woman in her thirties or forties in good health and CMV-seronegative. The V gene is TRBV19, the J gene TRBJ2-3; 8 bases match TRBD2. CDR3 residues: CASSIRQAGVTDTQYF. The CDR3 nucleotides read TGTGCCAGTAGTATAAGGCAAGCGGGAGTCACAGATACGCAGTATTTT.